This TCR beta chain stems from a study of vaccination and CD4 T cells after COVID-19. Cultured CD4+ T-cell DNA underwent Oncomine TCR Beta short-read sequencing. TCRdb reprocessed the PCR reads with MiXCR, giving one entry per CDR3 protein. This table holds approximately 12,000 distinct CDR3 sequences, 45% to 50% found once. CDR3 length: 13 amino acids. The junction had 6 bases not matched to a gene; V was cut back by 6 bases and J by 5 bases. The germline gives CDR1 DFQATT, CDR2 SNEGSKA (reference sequence). Treatment reported: approximately nine-day PBMC culture with coronavirus spike peptide pools or control peptides (ViraFEST assay). Positive PCR dates ranged from March to December 2020; these dates predated US Alpha, Beta and Delta variants. Details on this clonotype: Its antigen is unknown.

The sequence derives from a human donor who had recovered from COVID-19. The rearrangement links TRBV20-1 to TRBJ2-7, with 11 nucleotides matching TRBD2. Sequencing input: CD4+ T cells from blood, cultured in vitro. CDR3: CSATSGTSHEQYF. DNA of the CDR3: TGCAGTGCGACTAGCGGGACTTCCCACGAGCAGTACTTC.